A selection of T cell receptor beta chains follows, all from one sample in a study of cytomegalovirus exposure and HLA in healthy donors. TCRdb's copy holds only in-frame clones and misses some; the assay was immunoSEQ multiplex PCR. The profile shows roughly 80,000 clones, approximately 91% of them singletons. The source material was PBMCs. Source of these receptors: a man aged 25 to 40 in good health and CMV-seronegative. Each CDR3 is given with its conserved first and last residue. A D gene is named only where the DNA matches it firmly. Only part of the rows carry a size: once, few, many, or a class if the clone is expanded.

D: TRBD1; V: TRBV28; J: TRBJ1-3; size: NA; CDR3: CASSLVGTAGNTIYF; DNA: TGTGCCAGCAGCCTGGTGGGGACAGCTGGAAACACCATATATTTT
D: NA; V: TRBV7-2; J: TRBJ2-3; size: NA; CDR3: CASSPDRISTDTQYF; DNA: TGTGCCAGCAGCCCTGACAGGATCAGCACAGATACGCAGTATTTT
D: NA; V: TRBV18; J: TRBJ2-7; size: NA; CDR3: CASSPNPGAGYEQYF; DNA: TGTGCCAGCTCACCTAACCCAGGCGCAGGCTACGAGCAGTACTTC
D: NA; V: TRBV2; J: TRBJ2-2; size: NA; CDR3: CASSEEATGELFF; DNA: TGTGCCAGCAGTGAGGAGGCGACCGGGGAGCTGTTTTTT
D: NA; V: TRBV7-2; J: TRBJ2-3; size: NA; CDR3: CASSLGVSGSDTQYF; DNA: TGTGCCAGCAGCCTAGGGGTTTCGGGTTCAGATACGCAGTATTTT
D: TRBD1; V: TRBV5-1; J: TRBJ2-3; size: once; CDR3: CASSEGQGAVTQYF; DNA: TGCGCCAGCAGCGAGGGACAGGGGGCAGTTACGCAGTATTTT
D: TRBD2; V: TRBV19; J: TRBJ2-1; size: NA; CDR3: CASIKTSGREGEQFF; DNA: TGTGCCAGTATAAAGACTAGCGGGAGGGAGGGTGAGCAGTTCTTC
D: TRBD2; V: TRBV10-1; J: TRBJ2-3; size: NA; CDR3: CASSESSSGGPWDTQYF; DNA: TGCGCCAGCAGTGAGTCGTCTAGCGGGGGTCCTTGGGATACGCAGTATTTT
D: NA; V: TRBV10-3; J: TRBJ1-5; size: NA; CDR3: CAISESPQNQPQHF; DNA: TGTGCCATCAGTGAATCCCCCCAGAACCAGCCCCAGCATTTT
D: TRBD1; V: TRBV5-1; J: TRBJ2-1; size: once; CDR3: CASSRGQGTTNEQFF; DNA: TGCGCCAGCAGCCGGGGACAGGGGACCACGAATGAGCAGTTCTTC
D: NA; V: TRBV9; J: TRBJ2-7; size: once; CDR3: CASSPRGFGEKYF; DNA: TGTGCCAGCAGCCCCAGGGGATTTGGGGAGAAGTACTTC
D: NA; V: TRBV10-3; J: TRBJ1-2; size: once; CDR3: CAISEQVADGYTF; DNA: TGTGCCATCAGTGAGCAAGTTGCGGATGGCTACACCTTC
D: NA; V: TRBV4-2; J: TRBJ2-5; size: NA; CDR3: CASSQEGRQETQYF; DNA: TGTGCCAGCAGCCAAGAAGGCAGGCAAGAGACCCAGTACTTC
D: NA; V: TRBV6-5; J: TRBJ1-1; size: once; CDR3: CASSYYGMNTEAFF; DNA: TGTGCCAGCAGTTACTACGGGATGAACACTGAAGCTTTCTTT
D: TRBD1; V: TRBV5-1; J: TRBJ2-1; size: NA; CDR3: CASREGAGEQFF; DNA: TGCGCCAGCAGAGAGGGGGCAGGTGAGCAGTTCTTC
D: NA; V: TRBV30; J: TRBJ1-2; size: NA; CDR3: CARKMLNLANYGYTF; DNA: TGTGCCCGTAAAATGTTAAATTTAGCTAACTATGGCTACACCTTC
D: NA; V: TRBV27; J: TRBJ2-7; size: once; CDR3: CASSLQGFDEQYF; DNA: TGTGCCAGCAGTCTCCAGGGTTTCGACGAGCAGTACTTC
D: NA; V: TRBV28; J: TRBJ1-1; size: once; CDR3: CASTVPGAGADRTEAFF; DNA: TGTGCCAGCACCGTTCCTGGTGCGGGGGCTGATAGGACTGAAGCTTTCTTT
D: NA; V: TRBV30; J: TRBJ2-3; size: NA; CDR3: CAWSGDRLNTQYF; DNA: TGTGCCTGGAGTGGCGACAGATTGAACACGCAGTATTTT
D: TRBD1; V: TRBV7-9; J: TRBJ1-2; size: once; CDR3: CASSSFAGDRVNNYGYTF; DNA: TGTGCCAGCAGCTCGTTTGCCGGAGACAGGGTTAATAACTATGGCTACACCTTC
D: TRBD2; V: TRBV6-1; J: TRBJ2-2; size: NA; CDR3: CASSEELAGAGELFF; DNA: TGTGCCAGCAGTGAAGAACTAGCGGGCGCCGGGGAGCTGTTTTTT
D: TRBD1; V: TRBV7-9; J: TRBJ1-1; size: NA; CDR3: CASSLATTGVKAFF; DNA: TGTGCCAGCAGCTTAGCCACTACAGGGGTCAAAGCTTTCTTT
D: TRBD1; V: TRBV28; J: TRBJ1-2; size: NA; CDR3: CASSHGQGQAGGYTF; DNA: TGTGCCAGCAGTCATGGACAGGGTCAAGCAGGGGGCTACACCTTC
D: NA; V: TRBV15; J: TRBJ2-1; size: NA; CDR3: CATSRGSLHNEQFF; DNA: TGTGCCACCAGCAGAGGAAGCCTACACAATGAGCAGTTCTTC
D: NA; V: TRBV6-4; J: TRBJ2-1; size: NA; CDR3: CASSIATLNEQFF; DNA: TGTGCCAGCAGTATAGCGACGTTGAATGAGCAGTTCTTC
D: NA; V: TRBV5-4; J: TRBJ1-1; size: NA; CDR3: CASSLGTQEKAFF; DNA: TGTGCCAGCAGCTTGGGAACTCAAGAGAAAGCTTTCTTT
D: NA; V: TRBV28; J: TRBJ2-3; size: NA; CDR3: CASSLNTGSSDTQYF; DNA: TGTGCCAGCAGTTTAAATACGGGGAGCTCAGATACGCAGTATTTT
D: NA; V: TRBV5-1; J: TRBJ2-7; size: NA; CDR3: CASSLGDTYEQYF; DNA: TGCGCCAGCAGCTTGGGGGACACCTACGAGCAGTACTTC
D: TRBD1; V: TRBV5-8; J: TRBJ2-5; size: NA; CDR3: CASSLAAGGFQETQYF; DNA: TGTGCCAGCAGCTTGGCGGCAGGGGGCTTCCAAGAGACCCAGTACTTC
D: NA; V: TRBV2; J: TRBJ2-3; size: once; CDR3: CASSSLDTSTDTQYF; DNA: TGTGCCAGCAGCTCACTAGACACTAGCACAGATACGCAGTATTTT
D: TRBD2; V: TRBV6-5; J: TRBJ2-1; size: NA; CDR3: CASSSSGPQVDEQFF; DNA: TGTGCCAGCAGTTCTAGCGGACCTCAAGTGGATGAGCAGTTCTTC
D: NA; V: TRBV9; J: TRBJ2-3; size: NA; CDR3: CASMRGLTTDTQYF; DNA: TGTGCCAGCATGAGAGGCCTTACCACAGATACGCAGTATTTT
D: NA; V: TRBV28; J: TRBJ2-7; size: NA; CDR3: CASSTPRVLYEQYF; DNA: TGTGCCAGCAGTACACCCAGGGTCCTCTACGAGCAGTACTTC
D: NA; V: TRBV6-6; J: TRBJ1-1; size: NA; CDR3: CASSYGGATEAFF; DNA: TGTGCCAGCAGTTACGGTGGGGCCACTGAAGCTTTCTTT
D: NA; V: TRBV5-1; J: TRBJ2-5; size: NA; CDR3: CASSFRDSVQETQYF; DNA: TGCGCCAGCAGCTTCCGGGACTCCGTCCAAGAGACCCAGTACTTC
D: TRBD2; V: TRBV7-7; J: TRBJ2-2; size: NA; CDR3: CASSLEGFGKSGTNTGELFF; DNA: TGTGCTAGCAGCTTAGAAGGTTTCGGGAAAAGCGGGACGAACACCGGGGAGCTGTTTTTT
D: NA; V: TRBV5-1; J: TRBJ1-3; size: NA; CDR3: CASSADGGGNTIYF; DNA: TGCGCCAGCAGCGCGGACGGAGGTGGAAACACCATATATTTT
D: NA; V: TRBV5-1; J: TRBJ2-7; size: NA; CDR3: CASSLAVGTTKAYEQYF; DNA: TGCGCCAGCAGCTTGGCCGTGGGCACCACGAAGGCCTACGAGCAGTACTTC
D: NA; V: TRBV15; J: TRBJ2-3; size: NA; CDR3: CATSIRTTGTDTQYF; DNA: TGTGCCACCAGCATACGGACTACCGGCACAGATACGCAGTATTTT
D: NA; V: TRBV2; J: TRBJ1-6; size: NA; CDR3: CASLVSSVSPLHF; DNA: TGTGCCAGCTTGGTATCATCGGTGTCACCCCTCCACTTT
D: TRBD2; V: TRBV11-2; J: TRBJ2-2; size: NA; CDR3: CASRRLAGGVTGELFF; DNA: TGTGCCAGCAGAAGACTAGCGGGAGGCGTCACCGGGGAGCTGTTTTTT
D: NA; V: TRBV2; J: TRBJ1-2; size: NA; CDR3: CASSGADSYGYTF; DNA: TGTGCCAGCAGTGGGGCTGACAGCTATGGCTACACCTTC
D: NA; V: TRBV5-1; J: TRBJ1-6; size: NA; CDR3: CASSLAGTRNNSPLHF; DNA: TGCGCCAGCAGCTTGGCCGGGACAAGGAACAATTCACCCCTCCACTTT
D: NA; V: TRBV25-1; J: TRBJ2-7; size: NA; CDR3: CASSGSGQSSYEQYF; DNA: TGTGCCAGCAGTGGTAGCGGCCAGAGCTCCTACGAGCAGTACTTC
D: TRBD1; V: TRBV10-1; J: TRBJ1-1; size: NA; CDR3: CASSAKGDRGPAEAFF; DNA: TGCGCCAGCAGCGCTAAAGGGGACAGGGGGCCGGCTGAAGCTTTCTTT
D: NA; V: TRBV4-2; J: TRBJ1-3; size: once; CDR3: CASSQSGAVTSSGNTIYF; DNA: TGTGCCAGCAGCCAAAGCGGGGCAGTCACTAGCTCTGGAAACACCATATATTTT
D: TRBD1; V: TRBV13; J: TRBJ2-7; size: once; CDR3: CASSLTGTGAITYEQYF; DNA: TGTGCCAGCAGCTTAACCGGGACAGGGGCAATCACCTACGAGCAGTACTTC
D: TRBD2; V: TRBV6-6; J: TRBJ2-2; size: few; CDR3: CASSYSASGGVGELFF; DNA: TGTGCCAGCAGTTACTCGGCTAGCGGGGGGGTCGGGGAGCTGTTTTTT
D: NA; V: TRBV2; J: TRBJ2-5; size: NA; CDR3: CASRQRHTGKETQYF; DNA: TGTGCCAGCAGACAAAGACATACAGGAAAAGAGACCCAGTACTTC
D: NA; V: TRBV25-1; J: TRBJ1-3; size: NA; CDR3: CASSRQGQGNTIYF; DNA: TGTGCCAGCAGTCGGCAGGGCCAAGGAAACACCATATATTTT
D: NA; V: TRBV28; J: TRBJ2-5; size: NA; CDR3: CASRTTGLETQYF; DNA: TGTGCCAGCAGGACAACAGGGCTAGAGACCCAGTACTTC
D: TRBD1; V: TRBV4-1; J: TRBJ2-7; size: NA; CDR3: CASSQPGTGTYEQYF; DNA: TGCGCCAGCAGCCAACCCGGGACAGGAACCTACGAGCAGTACTTC
D: TRBD1; V: TRBV4-1; J: TRBJ1-5; size: few; CDR3: CASSQGDSPNQPQHF; DNA: TGCGCCAGCAGCCAAGGGGACAGCCCGAATCAGCCCCAGCATTTT
D: NA; V: TRBV6-6; J: TRBJ1-2; size: NA; CDR3: CASRQGLGSSYGYTF; DNA: TGTGCCAGCAGACAAGGATTGGGCAGCTCCTATGGCTACACCTTC
D: TRBD1; V: TRBV6-5; J: TRBJ2-7; size: NA; CDR3: CASSITGVAYEQYF; DNA: TGTGCCAGCAGTATTACAGGGGTGGCCTACGAGCAGTACTTC